This entry lists 30 T cell receptor beta chains sequenced from one sample in a study of T cells in Graves' hyperthyroidism and ophthalmopathy (dated by TCRdb to the late 2010s). The library was built by means of multiplex PCR. The sample was run on an Illumina HiSeq 2000. The TCR beta CDR3 regions were amplified from the RNA transcripts. For the first round of RT-PCR on the TCR CDR3, the HTBI primer set was used together with the Qiagen OneStep RT-PCR kit. In-frame beta chains were kept once TCRdb had trimmed the public reads at Q25 with fastp and called clones with MiXCR. Rows with a matching CDR3 protein are joined into one entry that keeps the most common DNA and genes. The table for this sample lists approximately 570,000 distinct CDR3 sequences; about 20% of them were counted only once. The top ten constitute about 50% of the sample. The source material was blood. These receptors came from a man aged 40-55 years with Graves' ophthalmopathy.

This clonotype has a count of ten or more. The chain uses TRBV7-8 and TRBJ1-6; perhaps TRBD1 as D (5 bases). The CDR3 runs to 17 residues. With 1 base removed from V and 0 bases from J, the gap between germline ends came to 10 bases. CDR1 is SGHVS and CDR2 is FQNEAQ in the germline V gene. The CDR3 loop is CASSLEGHISYNSPLHF. CDR3 in DNA: TGTGCCAGCAGCTTAGAAGGACATATCTCCTATAATTCACCCCTCCACTTT.

V gene TRBV7-9 combines with J gene TRBJ1-6; D perhaps matches TRBD1 (5 bases). Deletions cut 4 bases from V and 3 bases from J, with 13 bases between. This CDR3 region has 16 residues. Germline lookup yields CDR1 SEHNR and CDR2 FQNEAQ (reference sequence). The CDR3 nucleotides are TGTGCCAGCAGCTCCCTAGGGCAGGGCTATAATTCACCCCTCCACTTT. This sequence encodes CASSSLGQGYNSPLHF.

This clonotype was observed many times. The V call is TRBV11-1, the J call TRBJ2-1, with D hard to call. The CDR3 covers 16 residues. Germline values: CDR1 SGHAT, CDR2 FQDESV (reference sequence). V was shortened by 5 bases and J by 3 bases, with 17 bases between the two germline ends. CDR3 DNA: TGTGCCAGCAGCCCCCTGACCAGCTCAGGCTACAATGAGCAGTTCTTC. It yields the protein CASSPLTSSGYNEQFF.

The chain combines TRBV20-1 with TRBJ1-4; D is uncertain. Trimming removed 3 bases from V and 0 bases from J, with 5 bases in between. There are 13 residues in the CDR3. Germline CDR1 and CDR2: DFQATT and SNEGSKA (reference sequence). CDR3 DNA: TGCAGTGCTAGGATCACAACTAATGAAAAACTGTTTTTT. It encodes CSARITTNEKLFF.

V is TRBV3-1 and J is TRBJ2-7; unclear D gene. The CDR3 runs to 12 residues. CDR1 and CDR2 (germline): LGHDT, YNNKEL (reference sequence). V lost 1 base, J lost 6 bases, and 7 bases lay in between. The CDR3 spells CASSQAFSEQYF. CDR3 nucleotides: TGTGCCAGCAGCCAAGCTTTTAGCGAGCAGTACTTC.

The J gene is TRBJ2-7, the V gene TRBV7-6; D possibly uses TRBD1 or TRBD2 (5 bases each). Germline V lookup: CDR1 SGHVS, CDR2 FNYEAQ. The CDR3 consists of 16 residues. V was cut by 4 bases and J by 3 bases, with 19 bases left in between. CDR3 protein: CASSSSRDGISYEQYF. DNA for the CDR3: TGTGCCAGCAGCTCGTCCCGGGACGGGATCAGCTACGAGCAGTACTTC.

This clonotype was seen at least ten times. This rearrangement joins TRBV30 to TRBJ1-1, with 8 bases fitting TRBD1. Germline values: CDR1 GTSNPN, CDR2 SVGIG (reference sequence). V lost 5 bases, J lost 3 bases, and 5 bases stayed unmatched. The CDR3 consists of 13 residues. CDR3 DNA sequence: TGTGCCTGGGACAGGGGTCGAGACACTGAAGCTTTCTTT. It codes for CAWDRGRDTEAFF.

This sequence joins TRBV5-1 and TRBJ2-5; 11 nucleotides agree with TRBD2. Germline V gene sequence: CDR1 SGHRS, CDR2 YFSETQ. J lost 5 bases, V lost 2 bases, and 8 bases had no gene match. CDR3 size: 16 residues. The CDR3 protein is CASSLNLAGGLETQYF. CDR3 nucleotide sequence: TGCGCCAGCAGCTTAAATCTAGCGGGGGGCCTGGAGACCCAGTACTTC.

V usage is TRBV3-1 and J usage is TRBJ2-4, with no clear D. Germline CDR1 LGHDT, CDR2 YNNKEL (reference sequence). Deletions cut 1 base from V and 12 bases from J, with 10 bases between. The CDR3 sequence is 12 residues long. CDR3 nucleotides: TGTGCCAGCAGCCAAGGGTCTGAGGATCAGTACTTC. The encoded protein is CASSQGSEDQYF.

This clonotype was counted only a few times. The genes are TRBV5-8 and TRBJ2-7; D gene unclear. Germline V CDR1 and CDR2: SGHTS, YDEGEE. The CDR3 totals 14 residues. Trimming shortened V by 6 bases and J by 2 bases, and 15 bases separated the two germline ends. CDR3: CASIPGSRTYEQYF. The CDR3 DNA sequence: TGTGCCAGCATCCCGGGTTCCAGGACCTACGAGCAGTACTTC.

This clonotype was observed at least ten times. The rearrangement joins TRBV3-1 to TRBJ1-2, with 8 bases that match TRBD1. V was pared by 4 bases and J by 2 bases, with 0 bases of the junction left unmatched. Germline loops: CDR1 LGHDT, CDR2 YNNKEL (reference sequence). This CDR3 region has 13 residues. The CDR3 bases are TGTGCCAGCAGCCGACAGGGGAACTATGGCTACACCTTC. It translates to CASSRQGNYGYTF.

The gene calls are TRBV10-3 and TRBJ2-5; TRBD2 agrees at 9 bases. The CDR3 runs 14 residues. Trimming at V came to 6 bases and at J to 2 bases, leaving 4 bases not matched to a gene. The germline V gene encodes CDR1 ENHRY and CDR2 SYGVKD. CDR3 DNA sequence: TGTGCCATCAGGGCGGGGGGGCTTCAAGAGACCCAGTACTTC. Translating it yields CAIRAGGLQETQYF.

This clonotype was counted many times. The V gene is TRBV11-2, the J gene TRBJ1-1; 10 bases align to TRBD1. The CDR3 covers 17 residues. CDR1 SGHAT and CDR2 FQNNGV come from the germline V gene. V shed 10 bases and J 6 bases; nucleotides not matched to a gene: 20. Here the CDR3 reads CATRARQGASALPEAFF. CDR3 nucleotides: TGTGCCACAAGGGCCCGACAGGGGGCTTCAGCTCTACCTGAAGCTTTCTTT.

This chain links TRBV10-3 with TRBJ2-5; perhaps TRBD1 as D (6 bases). CDR3 length: 14 amino acids. Germline CDR1 reads ENHRY; CDR2 reads SYGVKD. Trimming cost V 4 bases and J 1 base, with 10 bases left between them. CDR3 loop: CAISAGHFQETQYF. In DNA form, the CDR3 reads TGTGCCATCAGTGCGGGACACTTCCAAGAGACCCAGTACTTC.

This clonotype was observed once. The chain links TRBV7-9 to TRBJ1-4, with D unclear. The CDR3 contains 13 residues. Trimming took off 0 bases at V and 8 bases at J, with 7 bases between the two ends. From germline, CDR1 is SEHNR and CDR2 FQNEAQ (reference sequence). The CDR3 region is CASSLAGQEKLFF. CDR3 coding DNA: TGTGCCAGCAGCTTAGCTGGGCAGGAAAAACTGTTTTTT.

This clonotype was detected many times. The rearrangement joins TRBV20-1 to TRBJ2-7; D possibly uses TRBD1 or TRBD2 (5 bases each). Germline CDR1 reads DFQATT; CDR2 reads SNEGSKA (reference sequence). V was trimmed by 6 bases and J by 0 bases, leaving 18 bases between them. This CDR3 is 15 amino acids long. The CDR3 protein is CSAPDPEGSSYEQYF. The CDR3 DNA is TGCAGTGCCCCTGACCCAGAGGGGAGCTCCTACGAGCAGTACTTC.

This clonotype was seen a few times. The J gene is TRBJ2-7, the V gene TRBV28; 10 bases fit TRBD1. From germline, CDR1 is MDHEN and CDR2 SYDVKM. With 8 bases clipped from V and 2 bases from J, the junction kept 9 bases outside the gene matches. This CDR3 is 15 amino acids long. The CDR3 coding sequence is TGTGCCAGCCATACAGGGGGACAGGGGACCTACGAGCAGTACTTC. This gives the protein CASHTGGQGTYEQYF.

The chain couples TRBV19 to TRBJ2-2, with TRBD2 as a possible D gene (5 bases). V was shortened by 3 bases and J by 3 bases, with 8 bases between the two germline ends. This CDR3 has 14 residues. The germline CDR1 and CDR2 sequences are LNHDA and SQIVND (reference sequence). The CDR3 is CASSISGYTGELFF. DNA for the CDR3: TGTGCCAGTAGTATTTCGGGGTACACCGGGGAGCTGTTTTTT. The variable domain in full, with the rest retrieved from reference TRBV19 and TRBJ2-2, is DGGITQSPKYLFRKEGQNVTLSCEQNLNHDAMYWYRQDPGQGLRLIYYSQIVNDFQKGDIAEGYSVSREKKESFPLTVTSAQKNPTAFYLCASSISGYTGELFFGEGSRLTVL.

This clonotype was counted many times. The chain joins TRBV11-2 to TRBJ2-1; D remains unclear. V lost 4 bases to trimming and J lost 7 bases, with 11 bases between them. This CDR3 has 13 residues. Germline V CDR1 and CDR2: SGHAT, FQNNGV. This CDR3 is CASSSEALNEQFF. CDR3 nucleotides: TGTGCCAGCAGCTCAGAGGCCCTTAATGAGCAGTTCTTC. The full variable domain, in which reference TRBV11-2 and TRBJ2-1 provide the parts outside the CDR3, is EAGVAQSPRYKIIEKRQSVAFWCNPISGHATLYWYQQILGQGPKLLIQFQNNGVVDDSQLPKDRFSAERLKGVDSTLKIQPAKLEDSAVYLCASSSEALNEQFFGPGTRLTVL.

This clonotype appeared many times. This chain joins TRBV30 and TRBJ2-7; TRBD1 might be the D (5 bases). V dropped 0 bases and J dropped 0 bases, with 12 bases sitting between them. This CDR3 has 15 amino acids. The germline gives CDR1 GTSNPN, CDR2 SVGIG (reference sequence). The CDR3 nucleotides read TGTGCCTGGAGTGTACTATGGACAAACTCCTACGAGCAGTACTTC. Its protein product is CAWSVLWTNSYEQYF.

The chain is built from TRBV5-1 and TRBJ1-2; the match to TRBD1 covers 11 bases. From germline, CDR1 is SGHRS and CDR2 YFSETQ. This CDR3 contains 13 residues. V shed 4 bases, J shed 4 bases, and the junction held 0 bases outside the gene matches. CDR3 nucleotides: TGCGCCAGCAGCGGACAGGGGGCCTATGGCTACACCTTC. Its protein is CASSGQGAYGYTF.

The table lists this clonotype with many counts. The chain uses TRBV7-8 and TRBJ1-2; D is possibly TRBD1 (5 bases). V gave up 1 base and J gave up 3 bases, with 12 bases separating them. Germline V CDR1 and CDR2: SGHVS, FQNEAQ. The CDR3 has 15 amino acids. CDR3: CASSLGGASDYGYTF. DNA for the CDR3: TGTGCCAGCAGCTTAGGTGGGGCGTCCGACTATGGCTACACCTTC.

The rearrangement joins TRBV5-1 to TRBJ2-6, with D hard to call. Germline CDR1 SGHRS, CDR2 YFSETQ. This CDR3 has 14 residues. V lost 6 bases to trimming and J lost 4 bases, with 11 bases between them. The chain's CDR3 is CASIGGGGANVLTF. The CDR3 DNA follows: TGCGCCAGCATCGGCGGTGGAGGGGCCAACGTCCTGACTTTC.

There are a few counts of this clonotype. The rearrangement links TRBV5-1 to TRBJ2-7; 8 positions agree with TRBD2. V lost 0 bases to trimming and J lost 5 bases; unmatched junction nucleotides: 4. The CDR3 is 14 amino acids. Germline V gene data show CDR1 as SGHRS and CDR2 as YFSETQ. In DNA, the CDR3 is TGCGCCAGCAGCTTGGCGGGGGGGCCGGACGAGCAGTACTTC. It codes for CASSLAGGPDEQYF. Full variable domain (missing parts from reference TRBV5-1 and TRBJ2-7): KAGVTQTPRYLIKTRGQQVTLSCSPISGHRSVSWYQQTPGQGLQFLFEYFSETQRNKGNFPGRFSGRQFSNSRSEMNVSTLELGDSALYLCASSLAGGPDEQYFGPGTRLTVT.

This clonotype appeared a few times. This rearrangement joins TRBV6-1 to TRBJ2-7; D possibly corresponds to TRBD2 (7 bases). This CDR3 comprises 15 residues. Trimming stripped 8 bases from V and 4 bases from J, with 21 bases between. Germline CDR1 is MNHNS and CDR2 is SASEGT. The DNA of the CDR3 is TGTGCCAGCGGGGGGGGGGGCGCCGAAAGGTACGAGCAGTACTTC. Its translation is CASGGGGAERYEQYF.

V usage is TRBV9 and J usage is TRBJ2-1; 10 bases agree with TRBD2. This CDR3 has 16 residues. Per the germline V gene, CDR1 is SGDLS and CDR2 is YYNGEE. The junction had 10 bases not matched to a gene; V was cut back by 3 bases and J by 7 bases. The CDR3 coding sequence is TGTGCCAGCAGCGCCCCCGGACTAGCGGCGACGAATGAGCAGTTCTTC. Translated: CASSAPGLAATNEQFF.

The chain combines TRBV28 with TRBJ1-4; perhaps TRBD1 as D (5 bases). CDR3 length: 14 residues. Germline V lookup: CDR1 MDHEN, CDR2 SYDVKM. Between the trimmed V and J ends, which lost 8 bases and 8 bases, there was a span of 18 bases. CDR3 nucleotide sequence: TGTGCCAGCGGTGGACCGCTACCAGGGGAAAAACTGTTTTTT. It yields the protein CASGGPLPGEKLFF.

This clonotype was counted only a few times. The V and J genes are TRBV9 and TRBJ2-3; 10 bases are a match to TRBD2. The CDR3 runs 15 residues. V lost 3 bases and J lost 1; bases outside the gene matches: 2. Germline loops: CDR1 SGDLS, CDR2 YYNGEE. Here the CDR3 reads CASSASGRRTDTQYF. In DNA, the CDR3 is TGTGCCAGCAGCGCTAGCGGGAGACGCACAGATACGCAGTATTTT.

The J gene is TRBJ2-3, the V gene TRBV12-5, with 8 bases lining up with TRBD1. There are 15 residues in the CDR3. CDR1 and CDR2 from the germline V gene are LGHNT and FRNRAP. The ends lost 1 base at V and 5 bases at J; junction bases unmatched: 5. The CDR3 reads CASGLGQGNGDTQYF. The CDR3 DNA reads TGTGCTAGTGGTTTGGGACAGGGGAATGGAGATACGCAGTATTTT.

This clonotype was counted many times. The chain joins TRBV2 to TRBJ2-7, with 10 positions matching TRBD1. The J segment lost 3 bases and the V segment lost 5 bases, leaving 7 bases of the junction unmatched. The CDR3 contains 15 residues. CDR1 is SNHLY and CDR2 is FYNNEI in the germline V gene. This CDR3 reads CASSLGQGIYYEQYF. The DNA of the CDR3 is TGTGCCAGCAGTCTGGGACAGGGGATATACTACGAGCAGTACTTC.